The present entry profiles one T cell receptor (beta chain) with its context. The data are from a study of shared T cell receptors in the human thymus. Only in-frame clones appear in the TCRdb table, and some are missing; sequencing was by immunoSEQ multiplex PCR. This repertoire shows 700,000 or so clones, over 75% found once; its top ten account for around 0.01%. This same sample was also part of a study on human thymus T cells. According to that study: Healthy Finnish infants undergoing corrective surgery for congenital heart defects were the donors. Thymus was obtained from resections taken during corrective heart surgery. Repertoires sampled from thymus and blood appeared biased in V and J gene usage. Thymic repertoires overlap heavily among unrelated individuals, related research has reported.

This clonotype originated in a girl under two years old with a congenital heart defect. The source material was thymocytes.

The CDR3 DNA reads as TGTGCCAGCAGCTTGGATGTCCCGGGGGTTTTCTTT. Its translation is CASSLDVPGVFF. The genes are TRBV7-2 and TRBJ1-1; D may be TRBD1 (5 bases). CDR1 and CDR2 (germline): SGHTA, FQGNSA. The length of the CDR3 is 12 residues. The V gene lost 3 bases and the J gene lost 13 bases, with 15 bases spanning the gap.